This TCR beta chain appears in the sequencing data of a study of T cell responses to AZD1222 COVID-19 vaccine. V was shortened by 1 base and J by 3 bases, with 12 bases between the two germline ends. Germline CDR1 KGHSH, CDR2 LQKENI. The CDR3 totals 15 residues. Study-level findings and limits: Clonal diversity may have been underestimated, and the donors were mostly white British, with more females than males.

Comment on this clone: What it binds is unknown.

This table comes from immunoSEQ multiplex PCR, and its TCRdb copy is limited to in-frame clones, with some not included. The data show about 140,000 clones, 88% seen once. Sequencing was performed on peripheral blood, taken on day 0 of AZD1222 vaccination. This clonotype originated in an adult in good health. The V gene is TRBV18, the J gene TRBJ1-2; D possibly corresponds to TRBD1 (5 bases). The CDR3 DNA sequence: TGTGCCAGCTCACCACGGTTGCTGGGGGACTATGGCTACACCTTC. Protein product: CASSPRLLGDYGYTF.